This TCR beta chain was sequenced for a study of regulatory and conventional T cells in RAG deficiency. General observations from the study: Other subsets showed roughly 9.9-fold reductions, but Treg unique TCR beta sequences fell approximately 100-fold in these patients. Omenn patients showed >80% Treg-Tconv overlap and shorter CDR3 lengths.

Measured with immunoSEQ multiplex PCR; TCRdb has only the in-frame clones, and not every one. Here the sample spans around 30,000 clones, 75% to 90% being singletons. Germline loops: CDR1 LNHDA, CDR2 SQIVND (reference sequence). The trim removed 3 bases at V and 3 bases at J, leaving 6 bases unmatched. The CDR3 extends over 15 amino acids. With regard to this clone: Its antigen is undetermined.

A further study also used this sample, focusing on regulatory T cells. In that study: Primers: 52 TRBV forward and 13 TRBJ reverse.

The chain recombines TRBV19 with TRBJ2-5; 8 bases line up with TRBD2. The receptor comes from a human donor in good health. The sequenced sample consisted of CD8+ T cells sorted from blood. The CDR3 region is CASSISTSGKETQYF. The CDR3 DNA reads as TGTGCCAGTAGTATTAGCACTAGCGGAAAAGAGACCCAGTACTTC.